This T cell receptor (beta chain) stems from a study of patients and donors after allogeneic stem cell transplantation. J gave up 2 bases and V 5 bases, and 11 bases lay outside the gene matches. Germline assignment: CDR1 SGHAT and CDR2 FQNNGV. The CDR3 has 17 residues. TCRdb reprocessed the RT-PCR reads via MiXCR and lists one record per CDR3 protein. The repertoire holds about 230,000 distinct CDR3 sequences, with 13% to 15% as singletons. This clonotype was sampled from a human donor who was either an allogeneic HSCT recipient or a stem cell or donor lymphocyte infusion donor (not recorded which). It is not recorded whose cells these are; they may come from a transplant donor. The rearrangement joins TRBV11-2 to TRBJ2-7; 11 bases match TRBD2. Specimen: blood, either unsorted or a sorted T cell fraction (not recorded which). CDR3 residues: CASSPSQTSGTPYEQYF. CDR3 bases: TGTGCCAGCAGCCCAAGTCAGACTAGCGGGACCCCCTACGAGCAGTACTTC.